The rows below give T cell receptor beta chains drawn from one sample of a study of T cells in Graves' hyperthyroidism and ophthalmopathy. In TCRdb, the multiplex PCR reads were re-called with MiXCR into one record per CDR3 protein. This table has about 400,000 distinct CDR3 sequences, 11% to 15% appearing once. The specimen sequenced was blood. The origin of the receptors is a man over 45 with Graves' ophthalmopathy. The CDR3 runs from the conserved cysteine through the conserved F or W. Fields, in order: J gene, clone size, V gene, D gene, CDR3 protein, CDR3 DNA. A D gene is named only where the DNA matches it firmly. Size is omitted from some rows. Given values are once, few, many or a class for expanded clones.

>TRBJ2-3|many|TRBV28|-
CASRASPASTDTQYF
TGTGCCAGCAGGGCGTCTCCGGCTAGCACAGATACGCAGTATTTT
>TRBJ1-1|many|TRBV30|-
CAWSVLGAANTEAFF
TGTGCCTGGAGTGTACTTGGGGCGGCGAACACTGAAGCTTTCTTT
>TRBJ1-6|many|TRBV27|-
CASSLYGEGNSPLHF
TGTGCCAGCAGTTTATATGGGGAGGGGAATTCACCCCTCCACTTT
>TRBJ2-1|few|TRBV6-1|-
CASSFIQIFGGAYNEQFF
TGTGCCAGCAGTTTCATACAAATTTTTGGGGGAGCCTACAATGAGCAGTTCTTC
>TRBJ2-5|many|TRBV7-2|TRBD2
CASSPGLAWQTQYF
TGTGCCAGCAGCCCGGGACTAGCCTGGCAGACCCAGTACTTC
>TRBJ2-5|many|TRBV5-1|TRBD2
CASSSRRTSVEETQYF
TGCGCCAGCAGTTCGAGGCGGACTAGCGTCGAAGAGACCCAGTACTTC
>TRBJ2-5|many|TRBV5-1|-
CASSLNGKAGETQYF
TGCGCCAGCAGCTTGAATGGGAAGGCGGGAGAGACCCAGTACTTC
>TRBJ1-1|-|TRBV19|-
CASTTTGEAFF
TGTGCCAGTACCACGACAGGTGAAGCTTTCTTT
>TRBJ1-5|many|TRBV29-1|-
CSVEDRTQKFNQPQHF
TGCAGCGTTGAAGACCGGACTCAGAAATTCAATCAGCCCCAGCATTTT
>TRBJ2-1|-|TRBV7-8|-
CASSLVGQGHNNEQFF
TGTGCCAGCAGCTTAGTCGGGCAGGGGCATAACAATGAGCAGTTCTTC
>TRBJ1-1|-|TRBV9|-
CASSVDDGNTEAFF
TGTGCCAGCAGCGTAGACGATGGGAACACTGAAGCTTTCTTT
>TRBJ2-5|few|TRBV15|-
CATSRDYRKETQYF
TGTGCCACCAGCAGAGATTACAGAAAAGAGACCCAGTACTTC
>TRBJ1-1|-|TRBV20-1|-
CSARGPATEAFF
TGCAGTGCCAGGGGACCAGCCACTGAAGCTTTCTTT
>TRBJ1-6|-|TRBV7-3|-
CASSWAEASSPLHF
TGTGCCAGCAGCTGGGCCGAAGCGAGCTCACCCCTCCACTTT
>TRBJ1-2|-|TRBV6-6|TRBD1
CASSYERAGGSAYYGYTF
TGTGCCAGCAGTTACGAGCGGGCAGGGGGCTCTGCTTACTATGGCTACACCTTC
>TRBJ1-5|many|TRBV3-1|-
CASSQGGQNQPQHF
TGTGCCAGCAGCCAAGGGGGACAAAATCAGCCCCAGCATTTT
>TRBJ2-1|many|TRBV7-8|-
CASSSPGTSNEQFF
TGTGCCAGCAGCTCGCCCGGGACAAGCAATGAGCAGTTCTTC
>TRBJ2-5|few|TRBV15|TRBD2
CATSRVAGVVAGGSRETQYF
TGTGCCACCAGCAGAGTGGCAGGGGTAGTAGCGGGAGGCAGTCGAGAGACCCAGTACTTC
>TRBJ2-1|many|TRBV5-1|TRBD1
CASSLALGQSHNEQFF
TGCGCCAGCAGCTTGGCCCTGGGACAGTCACACAATGAGCAGTTCTTC
>TRBJ2-6|-|TRBV10-3|-
CAIRTGPGGANVLTF
TGTGCCATCAGAACAGGGCCGGGCGGGGCCAACGTCCTGACTTTC
>TRBJ2-5|many|TRBV3-1|-
CASSPAGQGTQYF
TGTGCCAGCAGCCCTGCAGGGCAGGGGACCCAGTACTTC
>TRBJ2-5|few|TRBV7-2|-
CASSLAGGVLGETQYF
TGTGCCAGCAGCTTAGCGGGGGGAGTTTTGGGAGAGACCCAGTACTTC
>TRBJ2-7|-|TRBV29-1|-
CSVGGPGDYEQYF
TGCAGCGTGGGAGGCCCTGGGGACTACGAGCAGTACTTC
>TRBJ2-1|few|TRBV20-1|TRBD2
CSALAGATYNEQFF
TGCAGTGCTTTAGCGGGGGCCACCTACAATGAGCAGTTCTTC
>TRBJ2-4|few|TRBV29-1|-
CSVVTFDAKNIQYF
TGCAGCGTTGTGACTTTTGACGCCAAAAACATTCAGTACTTC